This note documents a single T cell receptor beta chain sequence. Germline assignment: CDR1 SGHVS and CDR2 FQNEAQ. The CDR3 has 12 residues. Deletions cut 2 bases from V and 4 bases from J, with 6 bases between. The protocol was immunoSEQ multiplex PCR, while the TCRdb copy is restricted to in-frame clones and leaves out a portion. This table holds 20,000 or so clones, 85% to 95% found once. Genomic DNA came from blood conventional CD4+ T cells gated CD25-low CD127-high. The entry originates in a study of regulatory and conventional T cells in RAG deficiency. These sequences were also reported in another study, on regulatory T cells. That work adds: The PCR used 52 TRBV and 13 TRBJ primers.

J is TRBJ2-7 and V is TRBV7-8, with D unclear. The receptor's source is a human donor in good health. The sequenced sample consisted of CD4+ T cells sorted from blood. The CDR3, as DNA: TGTGCCAGCAGCTTATCCCATTACGAGCAGTACTTC. Amino acid sequence: CASSLSHYEQYF. The full variable domain, completed using reference TRBV7-8 and TRBJ2-7, is GAGVSQSPRYKVAKRGQDVALRCDPISGHVSLFWYQQALGQGPEFLTYFQNEAQLDKSGLPSDRFFAERPEGSVSTLKIQRTQQEDSAVYLCASSLSHYEQYFGPGTRLTVT.